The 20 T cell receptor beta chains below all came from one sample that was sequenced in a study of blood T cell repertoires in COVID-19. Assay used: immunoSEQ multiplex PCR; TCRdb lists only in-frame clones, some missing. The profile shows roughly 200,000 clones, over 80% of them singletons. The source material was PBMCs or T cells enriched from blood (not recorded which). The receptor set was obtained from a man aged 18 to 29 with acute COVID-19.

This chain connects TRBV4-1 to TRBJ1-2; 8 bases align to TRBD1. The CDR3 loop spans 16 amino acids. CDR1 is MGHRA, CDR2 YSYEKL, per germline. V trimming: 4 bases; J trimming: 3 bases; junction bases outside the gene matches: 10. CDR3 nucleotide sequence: TGCGCCAGCAGCCGATCTCCAGGGGGCGAGGACTATGGCTACACCTTC. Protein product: CASSRSPGGEDYGYTF.

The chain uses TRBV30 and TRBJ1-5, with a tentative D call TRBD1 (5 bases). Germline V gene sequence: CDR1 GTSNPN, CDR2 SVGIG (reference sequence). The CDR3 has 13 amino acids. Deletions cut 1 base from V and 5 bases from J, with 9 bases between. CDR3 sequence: CAWSGGNHQPQHF. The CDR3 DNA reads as TGTGCCTGGAGTGGGGGCAATCATCAGCCCCAGCATTTT.

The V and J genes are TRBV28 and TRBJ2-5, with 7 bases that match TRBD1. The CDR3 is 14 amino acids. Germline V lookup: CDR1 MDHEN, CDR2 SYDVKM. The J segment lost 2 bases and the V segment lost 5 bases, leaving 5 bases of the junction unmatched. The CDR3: CASSQQTGQETQYF. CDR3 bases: TGTGCCAGCAGTCAGCAGACAGGGCAAGAGACCCAGTACTTC.

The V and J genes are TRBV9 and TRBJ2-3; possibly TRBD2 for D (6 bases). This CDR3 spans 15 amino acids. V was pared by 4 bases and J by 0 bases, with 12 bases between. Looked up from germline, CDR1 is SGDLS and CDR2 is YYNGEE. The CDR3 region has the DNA TGTGCCAGCAGCCAGAGCGGGCTTAGCACAGATACGCAGTATTTT. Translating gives CASSQSGLSTDTQYF. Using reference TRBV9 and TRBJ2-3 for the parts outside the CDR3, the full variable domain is DSGVTQTPKHLITATGQRVTLRCSPRSGDLSVYWYQQSLDQGLQFLIQYYNGEERAKGNILERFSAQQFPDLHSELNLSSLELGDSALYFCASSQSGLSTDTQYFGPGTRLTVL.

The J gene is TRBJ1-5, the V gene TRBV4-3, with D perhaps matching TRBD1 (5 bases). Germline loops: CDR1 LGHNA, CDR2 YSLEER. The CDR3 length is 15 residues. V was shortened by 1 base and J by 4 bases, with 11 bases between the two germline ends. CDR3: CASSQVAGRNQPQHF. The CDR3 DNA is TGCGCCAGCAGCCAAGTCGCAGGGCGGAATCAGCCCCAGCATTTT.

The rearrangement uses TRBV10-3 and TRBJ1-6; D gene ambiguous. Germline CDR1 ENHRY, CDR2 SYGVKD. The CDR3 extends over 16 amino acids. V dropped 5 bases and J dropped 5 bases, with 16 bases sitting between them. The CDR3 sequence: CAISSETGNNNSPLHF. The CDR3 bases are TGTGCCATCAGTTCCGAGACGGGAAACAATAATTCACCCCTCCACTTT.

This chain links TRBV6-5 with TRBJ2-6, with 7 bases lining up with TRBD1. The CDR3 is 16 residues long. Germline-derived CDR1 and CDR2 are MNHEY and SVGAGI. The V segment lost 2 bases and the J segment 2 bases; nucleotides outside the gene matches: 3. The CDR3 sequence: CASSYATGTGANVLTF. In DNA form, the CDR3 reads TGTGCCAGCAGTTACGCGACAGGGACTGGGGCCAACGTCCTGACTTTC.

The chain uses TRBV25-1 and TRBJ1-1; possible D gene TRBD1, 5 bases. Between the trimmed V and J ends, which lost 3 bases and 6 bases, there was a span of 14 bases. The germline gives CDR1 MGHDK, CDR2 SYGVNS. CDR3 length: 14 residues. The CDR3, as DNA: TGTGCCAGCAGTGAGGGGGGGGGAGCGGCTGAAGCTTTCTTT. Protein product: CASSEGGGAAEAFF.

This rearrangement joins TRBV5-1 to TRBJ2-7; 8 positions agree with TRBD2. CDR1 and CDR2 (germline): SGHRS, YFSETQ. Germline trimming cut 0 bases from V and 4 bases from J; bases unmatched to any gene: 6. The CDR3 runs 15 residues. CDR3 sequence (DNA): TGCGCCAGCAGCTTGGCCAGCGGGAGTCTTTACGAGCAGTACTTC. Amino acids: CASSLASGSLYEQYF.

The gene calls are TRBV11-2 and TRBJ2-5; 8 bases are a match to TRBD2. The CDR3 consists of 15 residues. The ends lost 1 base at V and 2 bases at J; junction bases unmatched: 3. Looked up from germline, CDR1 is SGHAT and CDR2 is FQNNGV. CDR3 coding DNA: TGTGCCAGCAGCTTAGGCGGGGGGCATCAAGAGACCCAGTACTTC. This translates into CASSLGGGHQETQYF.

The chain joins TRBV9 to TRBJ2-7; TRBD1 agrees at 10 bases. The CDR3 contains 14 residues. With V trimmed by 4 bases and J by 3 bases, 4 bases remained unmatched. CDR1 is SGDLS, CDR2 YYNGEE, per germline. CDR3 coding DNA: TGTGCCAGCAGCTCCGGGACAGGGGACTACGAGCAGTACTTC. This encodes CASSSGTGDYEQYF. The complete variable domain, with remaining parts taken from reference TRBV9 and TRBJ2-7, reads DSGVTQTPKHLITATGQRVTLRCSPRSGDLSVYWYQQSLDQGLQFLIQYYNGEERAKGNILERFSAQQFPDLHSELNLSSLELGDSALYFCASSSGTGDYEQYFGPGTRLTVT.

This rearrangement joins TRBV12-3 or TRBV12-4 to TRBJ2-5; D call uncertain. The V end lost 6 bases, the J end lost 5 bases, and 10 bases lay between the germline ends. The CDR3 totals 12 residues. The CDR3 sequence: CASRGVRETQYF. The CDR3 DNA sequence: TGTGCCAGCAGAGGAGTACGGGAGACCCAGTACTTC.

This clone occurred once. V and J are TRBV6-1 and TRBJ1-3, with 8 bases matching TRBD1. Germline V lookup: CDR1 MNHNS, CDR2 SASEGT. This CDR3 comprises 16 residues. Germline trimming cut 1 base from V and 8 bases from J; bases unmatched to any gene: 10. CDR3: CASSEGQGASGYTIYF. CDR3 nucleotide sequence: TGTGCCAGCAGTGAAGGGCAGGGGGCGTCAGGATACACCATATATTTT.

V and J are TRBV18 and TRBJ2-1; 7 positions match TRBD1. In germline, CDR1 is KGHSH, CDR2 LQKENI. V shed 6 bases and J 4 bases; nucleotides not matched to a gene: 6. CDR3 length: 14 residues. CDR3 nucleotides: TGTGCCAGCTCCAGGGACAGCGGATACAATGAGCAGTTCTTC. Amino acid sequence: CASSRDSGYNEQFF.

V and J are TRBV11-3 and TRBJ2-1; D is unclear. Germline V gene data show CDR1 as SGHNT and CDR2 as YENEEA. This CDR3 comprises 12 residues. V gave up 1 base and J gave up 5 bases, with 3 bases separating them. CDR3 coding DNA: TGTGCCAGCAGCTTAGTAGACAATGAGCAGTTCTTC. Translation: CASSLVDNEQFF.

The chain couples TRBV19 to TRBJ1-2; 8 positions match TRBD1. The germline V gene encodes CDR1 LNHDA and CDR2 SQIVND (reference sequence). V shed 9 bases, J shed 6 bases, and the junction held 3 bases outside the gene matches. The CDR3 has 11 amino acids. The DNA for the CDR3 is TGTGCCAGCTGGACAGGGCATGGCTACACCTTC. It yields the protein CASWTGHGYTF.

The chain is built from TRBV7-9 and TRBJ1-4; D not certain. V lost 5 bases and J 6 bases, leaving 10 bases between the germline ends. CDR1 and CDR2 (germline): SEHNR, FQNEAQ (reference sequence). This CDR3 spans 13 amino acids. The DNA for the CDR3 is TGTGCCAGCAGCCAAGGACTGGATGAAAAACTGTTTTTT. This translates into CASSQGLDEKLFF.

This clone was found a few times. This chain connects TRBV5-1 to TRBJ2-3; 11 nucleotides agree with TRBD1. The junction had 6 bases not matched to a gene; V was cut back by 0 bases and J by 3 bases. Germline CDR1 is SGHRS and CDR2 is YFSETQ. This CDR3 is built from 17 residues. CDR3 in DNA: TGCGCCAGCAGCTTGGTTGGTGGACAGGGGGCGACAGATACGCAGTATTTT. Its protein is CASSLVGGQGATDTQYF.

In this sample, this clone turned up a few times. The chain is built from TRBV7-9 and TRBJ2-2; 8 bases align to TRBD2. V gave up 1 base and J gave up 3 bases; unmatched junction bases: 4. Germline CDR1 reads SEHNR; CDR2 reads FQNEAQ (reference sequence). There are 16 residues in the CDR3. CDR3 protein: CASSLVGSGDTGELFF. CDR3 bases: TGTGCCAGCAGCTTAGTTGGTAGCGGGGACACCGGGGAGCTGTTTTTT.

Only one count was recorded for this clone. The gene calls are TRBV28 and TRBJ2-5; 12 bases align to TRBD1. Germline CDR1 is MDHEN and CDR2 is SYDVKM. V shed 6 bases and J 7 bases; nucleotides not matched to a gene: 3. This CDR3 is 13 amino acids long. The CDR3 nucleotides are TGTGCCAGCAGAGGGACAGGGGGCACGACCCAGTACTTC. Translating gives CASRGTGGTTQYF.